Sequencing of this T cell receptor (beta chain) was carried out in a study of breast tumors, draining lymph nodes, adjacent tissues. General study findings and limits: The lymph node origin of tumor T cells was framed as consistent with a hypothesis, not demonstrated. Compared with lymph nodes, tumors were less diverse; compared with nontumor tissue, more. Most tumor T cells seemingly derive from lymph node, then expand in tumor. Luminal-like breast cancer showed significantly higher tumor–nontumor repertoire similarity than basal-like.

Axillary draining lymph nodes of breast cancer patients supplied the node samples. Ten or more counts support this clonotype. As yet, its antigen is unknown. One entry per CDR3 protein results from TCRdb running MiXCR on the multiplex PCR reads. Among around 100,000 distinct CDR3 sequences listed, approximately 21% were seen once. This CDR3 is 14 amino acids long. The junction had 6 bases not matched to a gene; V was cut back by 6 bases and J by 8 bases. Sequencing was performed on axillary lymph node tissue. V gene TRBV12-3 or TRBV12-4 combines with J gene TRBJ1-4; 10 bases are shared with TRBD1. The receptor was derived from a female donor with breast cancer. Some clones in this sample may be carry-over from other donors' samples. CDR3: CASSWTGGREKLFF. The CDR3 bases are TGTGCCAGCAGCTGGACAGGGGGACGAGAAAAACTGTTTTTT.